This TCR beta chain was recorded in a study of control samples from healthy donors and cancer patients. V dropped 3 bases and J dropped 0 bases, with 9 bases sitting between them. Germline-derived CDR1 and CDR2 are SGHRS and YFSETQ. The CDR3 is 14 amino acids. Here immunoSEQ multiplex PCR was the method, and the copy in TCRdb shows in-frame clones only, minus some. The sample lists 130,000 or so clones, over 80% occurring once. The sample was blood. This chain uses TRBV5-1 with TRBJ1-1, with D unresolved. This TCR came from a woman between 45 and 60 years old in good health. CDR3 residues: CASSWRQLNTEAFF. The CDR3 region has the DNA TGCGCCAGCAGCTGGCGACAACTGAACACTGAAGCTTTCTTT.